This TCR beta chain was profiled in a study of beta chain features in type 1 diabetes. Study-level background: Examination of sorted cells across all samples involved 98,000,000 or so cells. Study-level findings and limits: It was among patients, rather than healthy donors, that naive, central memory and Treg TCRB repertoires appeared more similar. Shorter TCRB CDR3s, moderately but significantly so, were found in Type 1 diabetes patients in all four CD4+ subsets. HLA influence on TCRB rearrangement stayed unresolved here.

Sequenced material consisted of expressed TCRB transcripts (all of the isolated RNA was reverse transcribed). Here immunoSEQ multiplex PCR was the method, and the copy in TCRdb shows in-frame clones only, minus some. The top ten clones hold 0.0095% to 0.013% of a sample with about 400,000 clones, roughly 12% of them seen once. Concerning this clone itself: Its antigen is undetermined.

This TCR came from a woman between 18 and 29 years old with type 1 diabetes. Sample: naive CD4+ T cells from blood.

The CDR3 is CASSLDGTGLNTQYF. The CDR3 DNA reads as TGTGCCAGCAGCTTGGATGGGACAGGGTTGAATACGCAGTATTTT. The rearrangement uses TRBV5-4 and TRBJ2-3, with 9 bases that match TRBD1. The junction had 6 bases not matched to a gene; V was cut back by 0 bases and J by 7 bases. The CDR3 has 15 residues. The germline gives CDR1 SGHNT, CDR2 YYREEE (reference sequence).